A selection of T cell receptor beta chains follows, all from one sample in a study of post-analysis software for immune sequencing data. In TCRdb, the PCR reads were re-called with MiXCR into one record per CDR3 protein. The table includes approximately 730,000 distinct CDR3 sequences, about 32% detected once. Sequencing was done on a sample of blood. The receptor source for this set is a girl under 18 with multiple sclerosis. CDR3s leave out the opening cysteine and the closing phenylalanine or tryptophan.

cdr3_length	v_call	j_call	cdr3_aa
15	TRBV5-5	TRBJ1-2	AGSSPDGQALKYGYT
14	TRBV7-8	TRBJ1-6	ASSLSSVTENSPLH
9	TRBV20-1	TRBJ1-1	SARKGTEAF
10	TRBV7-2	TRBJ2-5	ASSQPLETQY
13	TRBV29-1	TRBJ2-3	SVMGLAGYGDTQY
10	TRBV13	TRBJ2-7	ASSYWTGEQY
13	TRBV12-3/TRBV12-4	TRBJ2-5	ASSYTGRSQETQY
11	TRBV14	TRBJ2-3	ASSQDLTDTQY
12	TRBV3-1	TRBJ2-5	ASSQDVPSGTQY
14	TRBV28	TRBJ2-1	ASREPDRSSYNEQF
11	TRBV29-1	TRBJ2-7	SVVAGIGYEQY
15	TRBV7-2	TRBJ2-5	ASSLGPGGGRFRVQY
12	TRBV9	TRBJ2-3	ASSVWGSTDTQY
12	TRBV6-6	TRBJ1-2	ASSSVRQSYGYT
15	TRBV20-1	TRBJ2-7	SARAGTSGPRRYEQY
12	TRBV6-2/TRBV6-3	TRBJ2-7	ASSGLAGAGERY
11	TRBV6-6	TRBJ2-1	ASSYKWGDEQF
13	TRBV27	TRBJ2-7	ASSLERGSTYEQY
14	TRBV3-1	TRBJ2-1	ASSQGTQRFYNEQF
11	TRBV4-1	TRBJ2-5	ASSWQSQETQY
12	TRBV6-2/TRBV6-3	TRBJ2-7	ASSYSTIAYEQY
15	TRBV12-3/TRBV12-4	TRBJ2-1	AGSRITLAGVGNEQF
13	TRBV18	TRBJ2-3	ASSPEGDFTDTQY
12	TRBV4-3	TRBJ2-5	ASSQEGAQETQY
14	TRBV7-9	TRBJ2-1	ASSLVSGLAFDEQF
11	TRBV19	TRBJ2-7	ASSLTRVGEQY
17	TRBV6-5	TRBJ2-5	ASSWAGLASRRGQETQY
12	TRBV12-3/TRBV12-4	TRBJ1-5	ASSPGVGGGSQH
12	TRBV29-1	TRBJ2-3	SAGSVRHTDTQY
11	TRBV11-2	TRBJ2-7	ASSWVIDHEQY
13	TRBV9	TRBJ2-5	ASSVARNRGETQY
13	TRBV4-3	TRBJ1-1	ASSEDREANTEAF
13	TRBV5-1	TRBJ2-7	ASRYSTSGTYEQY
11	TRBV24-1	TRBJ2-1	ATMKQGYNEQF
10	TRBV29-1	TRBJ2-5	SGATGGETQY
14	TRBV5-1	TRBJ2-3	ASSPQGGAVEDTQY
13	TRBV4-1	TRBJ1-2	ASSQGPRFNYGYT
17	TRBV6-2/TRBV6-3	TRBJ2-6	ASSYSIFGGDSGANVLT
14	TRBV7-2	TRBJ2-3	ASHRQVAGGPSSQY
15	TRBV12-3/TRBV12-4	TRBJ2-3	ASSPHTLAGGGDTQY
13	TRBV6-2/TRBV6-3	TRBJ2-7	ASSYAGTAIWEQY
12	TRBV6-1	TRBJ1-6	AGREGSYNSPLH
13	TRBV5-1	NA	ASSFQDSGSYEQY
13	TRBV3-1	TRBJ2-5	ASSRQTGGGETQY
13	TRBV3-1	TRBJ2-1	ASSHIPDPGAKQF
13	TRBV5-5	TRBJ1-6	ASSLVWGSNSPHH
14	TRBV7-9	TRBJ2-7	ASSPRRPAGEYEQY
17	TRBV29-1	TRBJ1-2	SVEDRMRTGGAGNYGYT
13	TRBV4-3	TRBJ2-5	ASSQDYFRIETQY
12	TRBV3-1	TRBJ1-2	ASSQGPDIYGYT
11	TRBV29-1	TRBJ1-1	SVGYLRDTEAF
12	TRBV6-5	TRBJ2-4	ASSYGTGMDIQY
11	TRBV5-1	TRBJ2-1	ASSFVGDNEQF
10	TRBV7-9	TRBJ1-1	ASSESTDEAF
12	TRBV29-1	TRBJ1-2	SAGRLNSNYGYT
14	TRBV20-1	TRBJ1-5	SASPGQKYSNQPQH
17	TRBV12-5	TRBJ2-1	ASGLDFSSHGNGLYEQF
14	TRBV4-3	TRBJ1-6	ASSQAGDRGTLSLH
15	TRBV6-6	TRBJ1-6	ASSHPPGTDGNSPLH
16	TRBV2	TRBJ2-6	ASSGLTFPGTGANVLT